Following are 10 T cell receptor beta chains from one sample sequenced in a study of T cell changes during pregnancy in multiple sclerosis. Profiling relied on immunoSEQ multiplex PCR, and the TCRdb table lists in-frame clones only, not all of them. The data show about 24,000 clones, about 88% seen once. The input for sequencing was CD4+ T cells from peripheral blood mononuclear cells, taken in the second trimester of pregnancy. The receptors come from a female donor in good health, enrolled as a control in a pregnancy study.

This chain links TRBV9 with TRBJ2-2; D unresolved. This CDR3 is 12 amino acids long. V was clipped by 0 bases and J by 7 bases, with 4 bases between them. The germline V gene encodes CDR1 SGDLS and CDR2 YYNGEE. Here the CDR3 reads CASSVAGGELFF. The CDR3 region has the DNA TGTGCCAGCAGCGTAGCGGGCGGGGAGCTGTTTTTT. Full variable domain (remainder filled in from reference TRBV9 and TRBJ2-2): DSGVTQTPKHLITATGQRVTLRCSPRSGDLSVYWYQQSLDQGLQFLIQYYNGEERAKGNILERFSAQQFPDLHSELNLSSLELGDSALYFCASSVAGGELFFGEGSRLTVL.

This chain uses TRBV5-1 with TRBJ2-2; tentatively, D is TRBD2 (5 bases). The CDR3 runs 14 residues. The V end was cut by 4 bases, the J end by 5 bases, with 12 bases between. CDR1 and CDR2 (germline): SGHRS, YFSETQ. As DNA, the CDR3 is TGCGCCAGCAGCCAACAACTAGAGACCGGGGAGCTGTTTTTT. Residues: CASSQQLETGELFF.

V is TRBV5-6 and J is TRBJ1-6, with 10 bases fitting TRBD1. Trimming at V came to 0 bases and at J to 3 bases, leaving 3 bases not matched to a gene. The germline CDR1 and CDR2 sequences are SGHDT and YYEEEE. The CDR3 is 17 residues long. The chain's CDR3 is CASSLGGTGVYNSPLHF. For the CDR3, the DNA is TGTGCCAGCAGCTTGGGAGGGACAGGGGTCTATAATTCACCCCTCCACTTT.

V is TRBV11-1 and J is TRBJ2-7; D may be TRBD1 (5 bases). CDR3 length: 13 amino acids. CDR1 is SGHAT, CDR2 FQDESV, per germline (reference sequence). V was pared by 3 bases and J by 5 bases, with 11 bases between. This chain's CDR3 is CASSFGQGDEQYF. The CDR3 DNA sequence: TGTGCCAGCAGCTTCGGGCAGGGTGACGAGCAGTACTTC.

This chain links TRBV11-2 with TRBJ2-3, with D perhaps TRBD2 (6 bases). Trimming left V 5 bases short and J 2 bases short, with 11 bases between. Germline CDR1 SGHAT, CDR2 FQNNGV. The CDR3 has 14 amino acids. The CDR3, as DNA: TGTGCCAGCAGCCCGCGGGACTTCACAGATACGCAGTATTTT. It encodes CASSPRDFTDTQYF.

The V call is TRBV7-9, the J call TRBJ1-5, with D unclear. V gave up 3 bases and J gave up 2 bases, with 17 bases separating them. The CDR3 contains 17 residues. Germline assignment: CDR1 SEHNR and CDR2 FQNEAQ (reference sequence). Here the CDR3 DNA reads TGTGCCAGCAGCTTGGGCAGTGGCACTTTTGGCAATCAGCCCCAGCATTTT. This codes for CASSLGSGTFGNQPQHF.

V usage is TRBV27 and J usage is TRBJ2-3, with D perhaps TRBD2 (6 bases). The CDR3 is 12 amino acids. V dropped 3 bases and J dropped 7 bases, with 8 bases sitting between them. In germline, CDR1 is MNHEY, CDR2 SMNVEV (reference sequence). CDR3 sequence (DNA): TGTGCCAGCAGTTTCGGCGGGAATACGCAGTATTTT. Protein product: CASSFGGNTQYF.

The DNA of the CDR3 is TGTGCCAGTAGTGTCCAGGGTTTCTCTGGGGCCAACGTCCTGACTTTC. Translation: CASSVQGFSGANVLTF. This rearrangement joins TRBV19 to TRBJ2-6; possible D gene TRBD1, 5 bases. CDR3 length equals 16 residues. Trimming removed 5 bases from V and 0 bases from J, with 11 bases in between. Germline CDR1 is LNHDA and CDR2 is SQIVND (reference sequence). Full variable domain (rest looked up from reference TRBV19 and TRBJ2-6): DGGITQSPKYLFRKEGQNVTLSCEQNLNHDAMYWYRQDPGQGLRLIYYSQIVNDFQKGDIAEGYSVSREKKESFPLTVTSAQKNPTAFYLCASSVQGFSGANVLTFGAGSRLTVL.

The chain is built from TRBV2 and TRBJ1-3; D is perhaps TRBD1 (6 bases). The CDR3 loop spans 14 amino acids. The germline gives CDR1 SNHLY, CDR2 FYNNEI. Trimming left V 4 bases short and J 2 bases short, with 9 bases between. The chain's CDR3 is CASSGTDTGNTIYF. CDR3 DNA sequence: TGTGCCAGCAGTGGGACAGATACTGGAAACACCATATATTTT.

CDR3 bases: TGCGCCAGCAGCTTGTCGGGGGGTTTCGGGCAGTTCTTC. This codes for CASSLSGGFGQFF. The rearrangement links TRBV5-1 to TRBJ2-1, with TRBD2 identical over 7 bases. CDR1 and CDR2 from the germline V gene are SGHRS and YFSETQ. The CDR3 sequence is 13 residues long. Trimming removed 1 base from V and 12 bases from J; junction bases left unmatched: 7. The full variable domain, in which reference TRBV5-1 and TRBJ2-1 provide the parts outside the CDR3, is KAGVTQTPRYLIKTRGQQVTLSCSPISGHRSVSWYQQTPGQGLQFLFEYFSETQRNKGNFPGRFSGRQFSNSRSEMNVSTLELGDSALYLCASSLSGGFGQFFGPGTRLTVL.